The next 13 T cell receptor beta chains were all read from a single sample in a study of T cells in Graves' hyperthyroidism and ophthalmopathy. RNA transcripts served as the template for amplifying TCR beta CDR3 regions. RT-PCR in the first round (using the HTBI primer set) targeted the TCR CDR3. TCRdb independently ran MiXCR on the multiplex PCR reads; one entry per CDR3 protein. The repertoire has hundreds of thousands of distinct CDR3 sequences, over 12% of them found once; the top ten carry 28%. Sample: blood. Receptor source: a man between 45 and 60 years old with Graves' ophthalmopathy.

This clonotype was seen many times. This chain links TRBV11-2 with TRBJ2-3; D possibly matches TRBD1 or TRBD2 (5 bases each). Germline values: CDR1 SGHAT, CDR2 FQNNGV. Trimming removed 1 base from V and 2 bases from J, with 13 bases in between. The CDR3 length is 16 residues. CDR3 nucleotides: TGTGCCAGCAGCTTAGGTGGGGGTCAAATCACAGATACGCAGTATTTT. Protein: CASSLGGGQITDTQYF.

This clonotype was observed a few times. This rearrangement joins TRBV9 to TRBJ2-5; 8 nucleotides line up with TRBD2. The CDR3 contains 15 residues. V was clipped by 4 bases and J by 4 bases; unmatched bases: 9. CDR1 SGDLS and CDR2 YYNGEE come from the germline V gene. This CDR3 is CASSFGGREGETQYF. DNA for the CDR3: TGTGCCAGCAGCTTCGGTGGACGGGAGGGAGAGACCCAGTACTTC.

Ten or more counts support this clonotype. The chain couples TRBV20-1 to TRBJ2-7; 9 nucleotides agree with TRBD1. The J segment lost 2 bases and the V segment lost 3 bases, leaving 5 bases of the junction unmatched. Per germline, CDR1 DFQATT and CDR2 SNEGSKA (reference sequence). The CDR3 has 14 residues. CDR3 residues: CSAREDRGTYEQYF. The CDR3 DNA follows: TGCAGTGCTAGGGAGGACAGGGGAACCTACGAGCAGTACTTC.

This clonotype was picked up many times. The chain carries TRBV2 and TRBJ2-7; D gene ambiguous. V was pared by 1 base and J by 3 bases, with 10 bases between. The CDR3 is 14 residues long. In germline, CDR1 is SNHLY, CDR2 FYNNEI. The CDR3 DNA sequence: TGTGCCAGCAGTGAAGAGCCAAGAAACTACGAGCAGTACTTC. Translation gives CASSEEPRNYEQYF. Based on the CDR3 plus reference TRBV2 and TRBJ2-7, the full variable domain is EPEVTQTPSHQVTQMGQEVILRCVPISNHLYFYWYRQILGQKVEFLVSFYNNEISEKSEIFDDQFSVERPDGSNFTLKIRSTKLEDSAMYFCASSEEPRNYEQYFGPGTRLTVT.

In this sample, this clonotype turned up a few times. The CDR3 here is CASTRTPPRAFF. CDR3 in DNA: TGTGCCAGCACCAGGACTCCGCCCAGGGCTTTCTTT. This chain connects TRBV6-1 to TRBJ1-1; no clear D. This CDR3 is 12 amino acids long. V lost 7 bases, J lost 11 bases, and 17 bases lay in between. Looked up from germline, CDR1 is MNHNS and CDR2 is SASEGT.

This clonotype appeared many times. This rearrangement joins TRBV5-1 to TRBJ2-3, with D hard to call. The CDR3 consists of 14 residues. The germline V and J ends were trimmed by 0 bases and 3 bases, with 8 bases remaining between them. The germline gives CDR1 SGHRS, CDR2 YFSETQ. The CDR3 loop reads CASSLAKQTDTQYF. As DNA, the CDR3 is TGCGCCAGCAGCTTGGCCAAGCAAACAGATACGCAGTATTTT.

The sample holds a few counts of this clonotype. The V call is TRBV2, the J call TRBJ1-5; D is unresolved. The CDR3 runs 14 residues. CDR1 and CDR2 (germline): SNHLY, FYNNEI. Trimming stripped 1 base from V and 2 bases from J, with 6 bases between. CDR3 sequence: CASSEGTGNQPQHF. Written as DNA, the CDR3 is TGTGCCAGCAGTGAAGGGACCGGCAATCAGCCCCAGCATTTT.

This clonotype showed up many times. The genes are TRBV5-1 and TRBJ1-1; D may be TRBD1 (5 bases). V was cut by 3 bases and J by 3 bases, with 12 bases left in between. Per germline, CDR1 SGHRS and CDR2 YFSETQ. The CDR3 extends over 14 amino acids. The DNA of the CDR3 is TGCGCCAGCAGCTCTGAGACGGGGCACACTGAAGCTTTCTTT. Its protein product is CASSSETGHTEAFF.

The chain employs TRBV6-2 or TRBV6-3 and TRBJ2-1; 9 nucleotides match TRBD1. The CDR3 is 13 residues long. Trimming removed 8 bases from V and 9 bases from J; junction bases left unmatched: 8. Germline lookup yields CDR1 MNHEY and CDR2 SVGEGT. Here the CDR3 reads CASGRTGEVEQFF. The CDR3 DNA follows: TGTGCCAGCGGGAGGACAGGGGAGGTTGAGCAGTTCTTC.

For this clonotype: A much larger clone is a single base away; this may be a read error. The rearrangement links TRBV13 to TRBJ2-7; TRBD2 matches 11 bases. The CDR3 runs to 16 residues. CDR1 is PRHDT, CDR2 FYEKMQ, per germline (reference sequence). V lost 3 bases to trimming and J lost 7 bases; unmatched junction nucleotides: 11. The chain's CDR3 is CASSFIVAGGWSEQYF. The CDR3 DNA reads as TGTGCCAGCAGCTTCATCGTAGCGGGAGGGTGGAGTGAGCAGTACTTC.

This clonotype has a count of ten or more. The chain combines TRBV3-1 with TRBJ2-1, with 8 bases fitting TRBD2. V lost 5 bases to trimming and J lost 2 bases; unmatched junction nucleotides: 8. The CDR3 loop spans 16 amino acids. CDR1 and CDR2 (germline): LGHDT, YNNKEL (reference sequence). CDR3 sequence: CASSNTSGRAYNEQFF. In DNA form, the CDR3 reads TGTGCCAGCAGCAATACGTCCGGGAGGGCCTACAATGAGCAGTTCTTC.

Note on this clonotype: At one end, the junction sequence differs from germline, possibly due to a read error. The V gene is TRBV6-1, the J gene TRBJ1-1; no firm D call. Per germline, CDR1 MNHNS and CDR2 SASEGT. The CDR3 is 12 residues long. The CDR3 loop reads CASSDLNTEAFF. The CDR3 DNA reads TGCGCCAGCAGTGATTTGAACACTGAAGCTTTCTTT.

CDR3 region: CATRQTGGQVNEQFF. The CDR3 bases are TGTGCCACCAGACAAACGGGAGGGCAGGTCAATGAGCAGTTCTTC. This sequence joins TRBV24-1 and TRBJ2-1; 8 bases are a match to TRBD2. The germline V gene has CDR1 KGHDR and CDR2 SFDVKD. The junction had 10 bases not matched to a gene; V was cut back by 7 bases and J by 6 bases. The CDR3 contains 15 residues.